These T cell receptor beta chains were read from a single sample in a study of CD8 T cells in cerebrospinal fluid in Alzheimer's disease. TCRdb re-called the 10x single-cell sequencing reads; one entry per CDR3 protein, DNA not given. The repertoire table contains about 1,200 distinct CDR3 sequences. Sequenced sample: cerebrospinal fluid. The receptors shown here come from a human donor in good health. The CDR3 runs from the conserved cysteine through the conserved F or W. Part of the rows lack a size; the others show once, few, many or a class for expanded clones.

TRBJ2-5,medium-sized,TRBV5-1,CASSFMGFAGETQYF
TRBJ2-1,large,TRBV7-2,CASSWGVRNEQFF
TRBJ2-7,medium-sized,TRBV7-2,CASSFGSYEQYF
TRBJ2-7,large,TRBV20-1,CSARSTGWDEQYF
TRBJ2-3,.,TRBV9,CASSVASAATTDTQYF
TRBJ2-1,medium-sized,TRBV9,CASSVDQGSHNEQFF
TRBJ1-6,medium-sized,TRBV20-1,CSARPLSNPDTPSGDSPLHF
TRBJ1-1,large,TRBV12-3/TRBV12-4,CASRNNGGDVHTEAFF
TRBJ2-7,medium-sized,TRBV20-1,CSARRTSDFYEQYF
TRBJ2-1,medium-sized,TRBV6-1,CASSDLAWSSYNEQFF
TRBJ2-5,medium-sized,TRBV7-3,CASGVGTSGSKTQYF
TRBJ2-7,medium-sized,TRBV5-1,CASNDQGYEQYF
TRBJ2-5,medium-sized,TRBV5-1,CASSSQERKTQYF
TRBJ2-7,medium-sized,TRBV5-8,CASSLTYEQYF
TRBJ2-2,large,TRBV10-3,CATLTGSNTGELFF
TRBJ2-1,medium-sized,TRBV6-5,CASSYRASGNDEQFF
TRBJ2-3,large,TRBV6-1,CASSRVGRTTDTQYF
TRBJ2-1,large,TRBV20-1,CSATHRGRAVANEQFF
TRBJ1-3,medium-sized,TRBV4-3,CASSQDPGPGNTIYF
TRBJ2-7,medium-sized,TRBV6-5,CASSYGDRFYEQYF
TRBJ2-3,medium-sized,TRBV28,CASSPGPKTGGADTQYF